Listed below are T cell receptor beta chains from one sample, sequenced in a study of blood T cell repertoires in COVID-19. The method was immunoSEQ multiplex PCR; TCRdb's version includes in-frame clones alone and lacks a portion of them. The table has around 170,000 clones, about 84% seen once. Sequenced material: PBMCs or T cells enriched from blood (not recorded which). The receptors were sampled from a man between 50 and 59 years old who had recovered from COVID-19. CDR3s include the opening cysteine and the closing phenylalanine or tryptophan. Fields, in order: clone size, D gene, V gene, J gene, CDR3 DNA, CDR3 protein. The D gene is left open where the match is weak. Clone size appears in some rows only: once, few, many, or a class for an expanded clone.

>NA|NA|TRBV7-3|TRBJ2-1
TGTGCCAGCAGCCCTTCTAGCTCCTACAATGAGCAGTTCTTC
CASSPSSSYNEQFF
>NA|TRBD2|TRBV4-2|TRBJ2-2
TGTGCCAGCAGCCACAACCCGCCTAGCGGGGAGAACACCGGGGAGCTGTTTTTT
CASSHNPPSGENTGELFF
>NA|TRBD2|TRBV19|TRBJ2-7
TGTGCCAGTAGTGGAGGGACTAGCGGGACAAGCTCCTACGAGCAGTACTTC
CASSGGTSGTSSYEQYF
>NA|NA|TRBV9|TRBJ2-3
TGTGCCAGCAGCCCGTGGGCAGCTAGCACAGATACGCAGTATTTT
CASSPWAASTDTQYF
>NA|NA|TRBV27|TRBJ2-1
TGTGCCAGCAGAGAGGGCTACAATGAGCAGTTCTTC
CASREGYNEQFF
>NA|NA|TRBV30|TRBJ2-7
TGTGCCTGGAGCAGGGTCTTTCCCTACGAGCAGTACTTC
CAWSRVFPYEQYF
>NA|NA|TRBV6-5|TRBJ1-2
TGTGCCAGCAGGAGGGAGGGTTCCCTCCGCTATGGCTACACCTTC
CASRREGSLRYGYTF
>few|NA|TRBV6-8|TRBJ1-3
TGTGCCAGCAGTAGATGGGAGGGAACCTCTGGAAACACCATATATTTT
CASSRWEGTSGNTIYF
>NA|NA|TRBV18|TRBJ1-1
TGTGCCAGCTCTACTCAGGGGATGAGCACTGAAGCTTTCTTT
CASSTQGMSTEAFF
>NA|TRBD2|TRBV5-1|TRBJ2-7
TGCGCCACCAGTGCTGGGGGCCTAGCGGGGGTGAGCGAGCAGTACTTC
CATSAGGLAGVSEQYF
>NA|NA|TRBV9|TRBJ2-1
TGTGCCAGCAGCTTAGGACGGAGATCCAATGAGCAGTTCTTC
CASSLGRRSNEQFF
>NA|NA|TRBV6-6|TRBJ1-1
TGTGCCAGCAGTCGACGGAACACTGAAGCTTTCTTT
CASSRRNTEAFF
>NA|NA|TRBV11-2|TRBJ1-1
TGTGCCAGCAGCTTAGACAGCTCCCGGGTGGTGGAAGCTTTCTTT
CASSLDSSRVVEAFF
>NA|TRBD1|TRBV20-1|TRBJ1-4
TGCAGTGCTAGTGGGACAGGGGGCCCTAATGAAAAACTGTTTTTT
CSASGTGGPNEKLFF
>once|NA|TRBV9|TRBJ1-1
TGTGCCAGCAGCGTGGACAGCAAGAACACTGAAGCTTTCTTT
CASSVDSKNTEAFF